The 6 T cell receptor beta chains presented below share a single source sample, sequenced in a study of blood T cell repertoires in COVID-19. Sequencing used immunoSEQ multiplex PCR; TCRdb keeps in-frame clones, though not all of them. Of more than 110,000 clones in the sample, approximately 78% were seen once. Sequencing was done on a sample of peripheral blood. The receptors originated from a woman at least 80 years old with acute or convalescent COVID-19.

This chain joins TRBV21-1 and TRBJ1-1; the D call in the table, TRBD1, was not verified against the DNA. TRBV21-1 is given as a pseudogene. CDR3 size: 15 residues. The CDR3: CASSKESRVNTEAFF. CDR3 coding DNA: TGTGCCAGCAGCAAAGAGTCCAGGGTGAACACTGAAGCTTTCTTT.

V usage is TRBV18 and J usage is TRBJ1-1, with unresolved D. Per germline, CDR1 KGHSH and CDR2 LQKENI. V gave up 2 bases and J gave up 8 bases, with 15 bases separating them. This CDR3 has 14 amino acids. CDR3 DNA: TGTGCCAGCTCACCAGTAAGGACTAGTCTGGAAGCTTTCTTT. This codes for CASSPVRTSLEAFF. Supplemented by reference TRBV18 and TRBJ1-1, the full variable domain reads NAGVMQNPRHLVRRRGQEARLRCSPMKGHSHVYWYRQLPEEGLKFMVYLQKENIIDESGMPKERFSAEFPKEGPSILRIQQVVRGDSAAYFCASSPVRTSLEAFFGQGTRLTVV.

This chain links TRBV5-6 with TRBJ1-2; D might be TRBD1 (5 bases). Trimming shortened V by 1 base and J by 10 bases, and 11 bases separated the two germline ends. Germline CDR1 SGHDT, CDR2 YYEEEE. The CDR3 loop spans 12 amino acids. CDR3 loop: CASSLWSGYYTF. The CDR3 bases are TGTGCCAGCAGCTTGTGGTCAGGGTACTACACCTTC.

The chain couples TRBV6-5 to TRBJ2-1, with TRBD2 matching over 7 bases. The CDR3 is 15 amino acids. V trimming: 0 bases; J trimming: 8 bases; junction bases outside the gene matches: 7. Germline V CDR1 and CDR2: MNHEY, SVGAGI. CDR3 nucleotides: TGTGCCAGCAGTTACTCCCGGGAGGTTGATCATGAGCAGTTCTTC. Amino acids: CASSYSREVDHEQFF.

This rearrangement joins TRBV5-5 to TRBJ1-6, with D hard to call. CDR3 length: 15 residues. V was shortened by 4 bases and J by 9 bases, with 17 bases between the two germline ends. Germline CDR1 SGHKS, CDR2 YYEKEE (reference sequence). The CDR3, as DNA: TGTGCCAGCAGCCCAGAGTGGATTGCGGGTTCACCCCTCCACTTT. Protein product: CASSPEWIAGSPLHF.

The V call is TRBV2, the J call TRBJ2-3; no reliable D call. V dropped 6 bases and J dropped 6 bases, with 13 bases sitting between them. Germline V gives CDR1 SNHLY, CDR2 FYNNEI. The CDR3 contains 13 residues. CDR3 in DNA: TGTGCCAGCAGCCTTAACACCATCGATACGCAGTATTTT. Amino acid sequence: CASSLNTIDTQYF.